The clone carrying this T cell receptor (beta chain) was picked up many times. The data were obtained in a study of early T cells in non-severe SARS-CoV-2 infection. MiXCR, applied by TCRdb to the 5' RACE reads, yields one record per CDR3 protein. The sample holds about 17,000 distinct CDR3 sequences; 4% to 5.5% are singletons and the top ten take 6.5% to 8%. The CDR3 is 11 residues long. CDR1 KGHDR and CDR2 SFDVKD come from the germline V gene. V lost 6 bases and J lost 7, with 8 bases in between. V usage is TRBV24-1 and J usage is TRBJ2-5; weak D call: TRBD2 (5 bases). This receptor was identified in an adult who was a healthcare worker with PCR-confirmed SARS-CoV-2 infection or an uninfected control (not recorded which). The sample taken for sequencing was whole blood. The CDR3: CATSRAGTQYF. DNA for the CDR3: TGTGCCACCAGTAGGGCGGGGACCCAGTACTTC.